These 16 T cell receptor beta chains came from one sample sequenced in a study of blood T cell repertoires in COVID-19. The method was immunoSEQ multiplex PCR; TCRdb's version includes in-frame clones alone and lacks a portion of them. The sample lists around 700,000 clones; 85% to 90% were seen once. The material sequenced was peripheral blood. These receptors came from a woman in her late teens or twenties with acute or convalescent COVID-19.

The chain is built from TRBV29-1 and TRBJ2-7; D might be TRBD1 (5 bases). Germline values: CDR1 SQVTM, CDR2 ANQGSEA. The germline V and J ends were trimmed by 4 bases and 4 bases, with 11 bases remaining between them. There are 12 residues in the CDR3. CDR3 nucleotide sequence: TGCAGCGTTGCGTGGACAAGTTACGAGCAGTACTTC. Protein: CSVAWTSYEQYF.

The chain joins TRBV19 to TRBJ1-1; tentatively, D is TRBD1 (5 bases). The germline V gene encodes CDR1 LNHDA and CDR2 SQIVND (reference sequence). The CDR3 has 17 amino acids. The V and J ends lost 3 bases and 0 bases respectively, with 17 bases between them. CDR3 region: CASSMGQGRTMNTEAFF. In nucleotides, the CDR3 is TGTGCCAGTAGTATGGGCCAGGGAAGAACTATGAACACTGAAGCTTTCTTT.

The genes are TRBV7-9 and TRBJ1-1; 8 nucleotides match TRBD1. From germline, CDR1 is SEHNR and CDR2 FQNEAQ (reference sequence). The CDR3 extends over 13 amino acids. The ends lost 4 bases at V and 6 bases at J; junction bases unmatched: 4. The CDR3 protein is CASSYRGAAEAFF. In DNA form, the CDR3 reads TGTGCCAGCAGCTACAGGGGGGCCGCTGAAGCTTTCTTT.

In DNA form, the CDR3 reads TGCGCCAGCAGCTTGGGATGGGCCTCTGGAAACACCATATATTTT. It is translated as CASSLGWASGNTIYF. This sequence joins TRBV5-1 and TRBJ1-3; D unclear. Germline lookup yields CDR1 SGHRS and CDR2 YFSETQ. This CDR3 is 15 amino acids long. Trimming left V 0 bases short and J 0 bases short, with 7 bases between.

The chain links TRBV2 to TRBJ1-3; a possible D gene is TRBD1 (6 bases). This CDR3 has 20 residues. Germline CDR1 is SNHLY and CDR2 is FYNNEI. The V end was cut by 6 bases, the J end by 0 bases, with 27 bases between. The CDR3 region has the DNA TGTGCCAGCAGGGCCGGGACACGCACCCGAGGGGCCGTCTCTGGAAACACCATATATTTT. Encoded protein: CASRAGTRTRGAVSGNTIYF.

The J gene is TRBJ1-2, the V gene TRBV5-5; D unclear. The CDR3 has 16 residues. Per the germline V gene, CDR1 is SGHKS and CDR2 is YYEKEE (reference sequence). With 4 bases removed from V and 8 bases from J, the gap between germline ends came to 24 bases. DNA for the CDR3: TGTGCCAGCAGCCGCGGGAGCGAGAATGCCTATGGAGGCTACACCTTC. Its translation: CASSRGSENAYGGYTF.

V and J are TRBV11-2 and TRBJ2-1, with 15 bases lining up with TRBD2. The J segment lost 9 bases and the V segment lost 1 base, leaving 1 base of the junction unmatched. This CDR3 comprises 15 residues. Germline values: CDR1 SGHAT, CDR2 FQNNGV. CDR3 loop: CASSLGTSGGGEQFF. DNA for the CDR3: TGTGCCAGCAGCTTAGGGACTAGCGGGGGGGGTGAGCAGTTCTTC.

CDR3 amino acids: CASSSANTGELFF. CDR3 in DNA: TGTGCCAGCAGCTCAGCGAACACCGGGGAGCTGTTTTTT. The J gene is TRBJ2-2, the V gene TRBV7-9; D unresolved. The CDR3 is 13 residues long. Germline V gene sequence: CDR1 SEHNR, CDR2 FQNEAQ (reference sequence). Trimming pared 4 bases from V and 0 bases from J, leaving 3 bases between.

The V gene is TRBV23-1, the J gene TRBJ2-7; possible D gene TRBD1, 6 bases. TRBV23-1 is sorted into the ORF group, with uncertain function. This CDR3 is built from 16 residues. Between the trimmed V and J ends, which lost 0 bases and 0 bases, there was a span of 12 bases. CDR3 amino acids: CASSQSSDRSSYEQYF. CDR3 DNA: TGCGCCAGCAGTCAATCTAGCGACAGGAGCTCCTACGAGCAGTACTTC.

The chain joins TRBV5-5 to TRBJ1-2; weak D call: TRBD1 (6 bases). CDR1 and CDR2 from the germline V gene are SGHKS and YYEKEE (reference sequence). The CDR3 contains 16 residues. The V and J ends lost 0 bases and 8 bases respectively, with 20 bases between them. Here the CDR3 reads CASSLAGFTGGGGYTF. In DNA form, the CDR3 reads TGTGCCAGCAGCTTGGCAGGGTTCACAGGTGGGGGCGGCTACACCTTC.

This sequence joins TRBV30 and TRBJ2-7; D may be TRBD1 (6 bases). CDR1 GTSNPN and CDR2 SVGIG come from the germline V gene (reference sequence). The CDR3 is 17 residues long. Trimming removed 2 bases from V and 7 bases from J, with 27 bases in between. CDR3 sequence: CAWSPRDTPLAITEQYF. The CDR3 coding sequence is TGTGCCTGGAGTCCTCGGGACACCCCACTTGCGATTACGGAGCAGTACTTC. Based on the CDR3 plus reference TRBV30 and TRBJ2-7, the full variable domain is SQTIHQWPATLVQPVGSPLSLECTVEGTSNPNLYWYRQAAGRGLQLLFYSVGIGQISSEVPQNLSASRPQDRQFILSSKKLLLSDSGFYLCAWSPRDTPLAITEQYFGPGTRLTVT.

V gene TRBV6-4 combines with J gene TRBJ2-1; 10 nucleotides align to TRBD1. The J segment lost 4 bases and the V segment lost 4 bases, leaving 4 bases of the junction unmatched. This CDR3 has 15 residues. The germline CDR1 and CDR2 sequences are MRHNA and SNTAGT. DNA for the CDR3: TGTGCCAGCAGTGCGGGGACAGGGGAGTACAATGAGCAGTTCTTC. The encoded protein is CASSAGTGEYNEQFF.

The chain combines TRBV5-6 with TRBJ2-5, with 7 bases matching TRBD1. The CDR3 sequence is 15 residues long. The germline V gene encodes CDR1 SGHDT and CDR2 YYEEEE. Trimming at V came to 0 bases and at J to 2 bases, leaving 4 bases not matched to a gene. DNA of the CDR3: TGTGCCAGCAGCTTGGAGGGCAGGGGGCAAGAGACCCAGTACTTC. Residues: CASSLEGRGQETQYF.

Concerning this clone itself: Other nucleotide sequences in the sample specify the same CDR3. The rearrangement joins TRBV9 to TRBJ1-2; no definite D call. In germline, CDR1 is SGDLS, CDR2 YYNGEE. The CDR3 is made up of 14 amino acids. The V and J ends lost 2 bases and 0 bases respectively, with 8 bases between them. The CDR3 DNA sequence: TGTGCCAGCAGCGTTGCCGGGACTAACTATGGCTACACCTTC. It codes for CASSVAGTNYGYTF.

Comment on this clone: In the same sample, other DNA sequences code for this CDR3. The chain recombines TRBV5-4 with TRBJ1-3; 8 bases are a match to TRBD1. The CDR3 runs to 14 residues. V was pared by 2 bases and J by 7 bases, with 5 bases of the junction left unmatched. Germline V CDR1 and CDR2: SGHNT, YYREEE (reference sequence). In DNA form, the CDR3 reads TGTGCCAGCAGCTTTCAGGGGGCGGGGAACACCATATATTTT. The encoded protein is CASSFQGAGNTIYF. Complete variable domain (other parts from reference TRBV5-4 and TRBJ1-3): ETGVTQSPTHLIKTRGQQVTLRCSSQSGHNTVSWYQQALGQGPQFIFQYYREEENGRGNFPPRFSGLQFPNYSSELNVNALELDDSALYLCASSFQGAGNTIYFGEGSWLTVV.

This sequence joins TRBV6-2 or TRBV6-3 and TRBJ1-2; D gene uncertain. Trimming left V 2 bases short and J 4 bases short, with 17 bases between. Germline V gene data show CDR1 as MNHEY and CDR2 as SVGEGT. CDR3 length: 16 residues. The DNA of the CDR3 is TGTGCCAGCAGTTACGAGGAAACAAAACTTTTCTATGGCTACACCTTC. Translating gives CASSYEETKLFYGYTF.